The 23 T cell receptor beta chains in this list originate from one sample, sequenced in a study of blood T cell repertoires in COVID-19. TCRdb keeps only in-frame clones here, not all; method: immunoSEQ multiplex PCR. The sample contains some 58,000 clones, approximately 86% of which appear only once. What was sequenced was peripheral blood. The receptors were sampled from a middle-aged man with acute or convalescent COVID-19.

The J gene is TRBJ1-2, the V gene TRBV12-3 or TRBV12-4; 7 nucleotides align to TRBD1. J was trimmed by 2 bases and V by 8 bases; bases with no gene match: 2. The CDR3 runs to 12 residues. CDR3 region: CASGDRNYGYTF. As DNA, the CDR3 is TGTGCCAGCGGGGACAGAAACTATGGCTACACCTTC.

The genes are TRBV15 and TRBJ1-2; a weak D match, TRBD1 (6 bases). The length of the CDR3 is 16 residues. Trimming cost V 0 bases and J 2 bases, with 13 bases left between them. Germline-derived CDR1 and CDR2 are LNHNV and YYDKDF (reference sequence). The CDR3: CATSRDRDTGNYGYTF. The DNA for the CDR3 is TGTGCCACCAGCAGAGATCGGGACACAGGGAACTATGGCTACACCTTC. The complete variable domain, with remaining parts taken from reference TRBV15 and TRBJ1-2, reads DAMVIQNPRYQVTQFGKPVTLSCSQTLNHNVMYWYQQKSSQAPKLLFHYYDKDFNNEADTPDNFQSRRPNTSFCFLDIRSPGLGDTAMYLCATSRDRDTGNYGYTFGSGTRLTVV.

CDR3 residues: CASSETGGSEKLFF. CDR3 DNA sequence: TGTGCCAGCAGTGAAACAGGGGGCTCTGAAAAACTGTTTTTT. This chain connects TRBV2 to TRBJ1-4; 9 bases match TRBD1. The CDR3 has 14 residues. Germline CDR1 is SNHLY and CDR2 is FYNNEI. V trimming: 2 bases; J trimming: 7 bases; junction bases outside the gene matches: 2.

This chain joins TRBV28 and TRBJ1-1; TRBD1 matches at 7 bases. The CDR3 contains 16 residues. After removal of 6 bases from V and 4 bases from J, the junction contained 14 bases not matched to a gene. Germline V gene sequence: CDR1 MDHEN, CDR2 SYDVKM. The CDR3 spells CASRLTGTRQGTEAFF. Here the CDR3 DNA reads TGTGCCAGCAGATTGACAGGGACCAGGCAGGGCACTGAAGCTTTCTTT.

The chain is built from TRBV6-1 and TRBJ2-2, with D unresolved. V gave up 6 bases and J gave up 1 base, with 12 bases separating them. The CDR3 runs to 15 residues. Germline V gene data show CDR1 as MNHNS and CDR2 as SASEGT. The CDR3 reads CASRPTSGNTGELFF. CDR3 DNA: TGTGCCAGCAGGCCCACTTCTGGGAACACCGGGGAGCTGTTTTTT.

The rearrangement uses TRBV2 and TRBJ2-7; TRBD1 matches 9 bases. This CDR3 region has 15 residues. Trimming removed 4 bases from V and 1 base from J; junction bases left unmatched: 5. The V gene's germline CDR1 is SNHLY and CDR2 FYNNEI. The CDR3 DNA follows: TGTGCCAGCAGTGTAAAGGGACAGGGTTCCTACGAGCAGTACTTC. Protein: CASSVKGQGSYEQYF.

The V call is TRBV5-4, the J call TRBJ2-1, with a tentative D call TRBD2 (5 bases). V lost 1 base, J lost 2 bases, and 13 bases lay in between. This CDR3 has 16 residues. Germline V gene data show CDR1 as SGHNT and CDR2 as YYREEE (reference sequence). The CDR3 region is CASSLKGVEAYNEQFF. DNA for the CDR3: TGTGCCAGCAGCTTGAAGGGAGTTGAGGCCTACAATGAGCAGTTCTTC.

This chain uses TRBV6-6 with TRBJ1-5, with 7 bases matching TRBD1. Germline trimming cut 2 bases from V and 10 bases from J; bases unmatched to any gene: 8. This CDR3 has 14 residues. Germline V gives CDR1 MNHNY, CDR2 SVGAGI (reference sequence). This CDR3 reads CASSYQGVASPQHF. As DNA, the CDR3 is TGTGCCAGCAGTTACCAGGGGGTGGCGTCACCCCAGCATTTT.

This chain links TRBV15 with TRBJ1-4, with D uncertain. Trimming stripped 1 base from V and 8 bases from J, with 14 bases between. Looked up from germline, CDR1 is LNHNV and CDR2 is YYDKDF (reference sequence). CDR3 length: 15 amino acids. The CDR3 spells CATSRVGSLREKLFF. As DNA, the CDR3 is TGTGCCACCAGCAGAGTAGGCAGCCTGAGGGAAAAACTGTTTTTT.

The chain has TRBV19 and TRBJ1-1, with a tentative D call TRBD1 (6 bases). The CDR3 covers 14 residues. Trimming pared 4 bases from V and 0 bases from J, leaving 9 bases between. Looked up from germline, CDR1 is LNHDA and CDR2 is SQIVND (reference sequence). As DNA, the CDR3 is TGTGCCAGTAGTAGAGGGGGTCTGAACACTGAAGCTTTCTTT. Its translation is CASSRGGLNTEAFF. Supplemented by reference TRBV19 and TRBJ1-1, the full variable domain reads DGGITQSPKYLFRKEGQNVTLSCEQNLNHDAMYWYRQDPGQGLRLIYYSQIVNDFQKGDIAEGYSVSREKKESFPLTVTSAQKNPTAFYLCASSRGGLNTEAFFGQGTRLTVV.

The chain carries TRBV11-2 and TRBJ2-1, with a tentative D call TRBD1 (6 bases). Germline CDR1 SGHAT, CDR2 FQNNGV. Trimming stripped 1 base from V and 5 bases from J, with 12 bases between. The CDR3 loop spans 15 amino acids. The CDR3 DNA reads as TGTGCCAGCAGCTTAGCTCTAGGGACACACAATGAGCAGTTCTTC. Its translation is CASSLALGTHNEQFF.

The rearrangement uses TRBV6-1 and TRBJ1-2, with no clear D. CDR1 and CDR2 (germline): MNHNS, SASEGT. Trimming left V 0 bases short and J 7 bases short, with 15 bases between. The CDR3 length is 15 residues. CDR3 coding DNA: TGTGCCAGCAGTGAAGCATTGAGGCCTCTCGGTGGCTACACCTTC. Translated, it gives CASSEALRPLGGYTF.

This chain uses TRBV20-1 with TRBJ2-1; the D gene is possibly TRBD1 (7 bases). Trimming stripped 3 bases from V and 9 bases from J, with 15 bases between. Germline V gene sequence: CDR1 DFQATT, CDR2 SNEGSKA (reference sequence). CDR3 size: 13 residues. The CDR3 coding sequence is TGCAGTGCTAGTCAGGGGGGCCAGGGTGAGCAGTTCTTC. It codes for CSASQGGQGEQFF.

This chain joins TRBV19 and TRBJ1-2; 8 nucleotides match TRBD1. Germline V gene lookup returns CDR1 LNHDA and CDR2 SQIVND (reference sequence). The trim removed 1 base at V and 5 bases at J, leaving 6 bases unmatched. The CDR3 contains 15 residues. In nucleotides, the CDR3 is TGTGCCAGTAGTATAGGTGGACAGGGAATTTATGGCTACACCTTC. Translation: CASSIGGQGIYGYTF.

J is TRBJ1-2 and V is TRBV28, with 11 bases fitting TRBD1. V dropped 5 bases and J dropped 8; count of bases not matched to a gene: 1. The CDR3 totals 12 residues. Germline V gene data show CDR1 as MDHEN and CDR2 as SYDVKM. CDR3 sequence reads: CASSRTGGGYTF. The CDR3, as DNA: TGTGCCAGCAGTAGGACAGGGGGCGGCTACACCTTC.

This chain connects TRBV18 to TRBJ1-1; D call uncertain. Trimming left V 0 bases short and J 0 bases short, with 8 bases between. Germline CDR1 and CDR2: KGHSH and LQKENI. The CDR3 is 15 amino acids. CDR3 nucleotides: TGTGCCAGCTCACCACCGTCCAAATTGAACACTGAAGCTTTCTTT. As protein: CASSPPSKLNTEAFF.

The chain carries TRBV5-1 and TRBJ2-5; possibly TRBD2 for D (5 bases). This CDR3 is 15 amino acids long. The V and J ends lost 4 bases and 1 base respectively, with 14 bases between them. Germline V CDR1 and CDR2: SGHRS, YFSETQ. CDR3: CASSPATTSQETQYF. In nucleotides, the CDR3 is TGCGCCAGCAGCCCGGCTACTACTAGCCAAGAGACCCAGTACTTC.

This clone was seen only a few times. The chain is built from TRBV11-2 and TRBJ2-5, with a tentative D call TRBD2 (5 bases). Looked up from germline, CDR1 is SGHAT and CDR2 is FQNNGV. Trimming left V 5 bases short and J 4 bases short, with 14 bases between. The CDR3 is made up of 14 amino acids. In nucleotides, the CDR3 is TGTGCCAGCAGCCGGGGAGTGGTAGGAGAGACCCAGTACTTC. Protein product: CASSRGVVGETQYF.

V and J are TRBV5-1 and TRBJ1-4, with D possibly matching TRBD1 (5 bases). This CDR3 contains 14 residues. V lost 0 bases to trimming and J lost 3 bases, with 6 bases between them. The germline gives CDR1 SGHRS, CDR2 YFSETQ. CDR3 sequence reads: CASSLGGSNEKLFF. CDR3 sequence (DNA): TGCGCCAGCAGCTTGGGGGGCTCTAATGAAAAACTGTTTTTT.

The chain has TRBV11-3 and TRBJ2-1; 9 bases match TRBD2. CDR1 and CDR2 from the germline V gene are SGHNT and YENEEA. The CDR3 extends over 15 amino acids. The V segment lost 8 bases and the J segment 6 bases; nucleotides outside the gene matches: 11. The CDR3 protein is CASVGVRGGRNEQFF. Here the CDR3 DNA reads TGTGCCAGCGTCGGAGTGCGGGGGGGCCGCAATGAGCAGTTCTTC.

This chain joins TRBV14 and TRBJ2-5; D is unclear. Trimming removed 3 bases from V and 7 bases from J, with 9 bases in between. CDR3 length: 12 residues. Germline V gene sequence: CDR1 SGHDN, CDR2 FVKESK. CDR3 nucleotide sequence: TGTGCCAGCAGCCATCAGATGGCGACCCAGTACTTC. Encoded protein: CASSHQMATQYF.

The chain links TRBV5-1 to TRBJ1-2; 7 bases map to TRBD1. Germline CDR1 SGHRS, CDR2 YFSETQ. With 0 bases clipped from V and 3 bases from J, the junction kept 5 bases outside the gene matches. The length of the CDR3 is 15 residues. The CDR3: CASSLGDRVDYGYTF. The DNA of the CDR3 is TGCGCCAGCAGCTTGGGCGACAGGGTTGACTATGGCTACACCTTC.

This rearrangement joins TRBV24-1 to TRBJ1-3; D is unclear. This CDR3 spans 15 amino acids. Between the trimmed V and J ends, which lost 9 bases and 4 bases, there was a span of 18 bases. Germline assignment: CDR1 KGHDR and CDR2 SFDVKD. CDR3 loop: CATHPPEGLGNTIYF. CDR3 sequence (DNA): TGTGCCACCCATCCCCCTGAGGGTTTGGGAAACACCATATATTTT.